The entry below gives a single T cell receptor (beta chain) sequence along with its context. The antigen remains undetermined. CDR3 length: 12 residues. V was clipped by 6 bases and J by 7 bases, with 10 bases between them. The repertoire was sequenced with immunoSEQ multiplex PCR; TCRdb's copy has only in-frame clones and lacks some. The table lists tens of thousands of clones, around 84% of them singletons. The data were taken from a study of T cell responses to AZD1222 COVID-19 vaccine. Background on the study: Second-dose intervals near 4 or 12 weeks were combined.

Study-level findings and limits: Unmutated variant regions reportedly attract nearly half of all spike-specific TCRs. A rise in Spike-specific TCR breadth and depth followed two AZD1222 doses. None of the repertoires were sampled until the peak T cell response had passed.

This receptor was obtained from an adult in good health. The sequences come from peripheral blood, collected on day 0 of AZD1222 vaccination. The chain carries TRBV12-3 or TRBV12-4 and TRBJ1-5, with D uncertain. The CDR3 DNA reads as TGTGCCAGCAGCGACCGTACGCAGCCCCAGCATTTT. Its translation: CASSDRTQPQHF.